Sequencing of this T cell receptor beta chain was carried out in a study of cytomegalovirus exposure and HLA in healthy donors. For this clone: Its matching antigen is unknown.

General observations from the study: When analyzed later, the rates of TCR association showed variation by HLA locus, with DRB1 the most and HLA-C the fewest.

CDR1 is SNHLY, CDR2 FYNNEI, per germline. The CDR3 contains 15 residues. Germline trimming cut 6 bases from V and 4 bases from J; bases unmatched to any gene: 7. PCR was performed using 60 Vbeta and 13 Jbeta primers. The assay was immunoSEQ multiplex PCR, and TCRdb's table has in-frame clones only and misses some. This repertoire shows over 150,000 clones, around 77% found once; its top ten account for under 3%. The chain is built from TRBV2 and TRBJ2-5, with TRBD2 matching 11 bases. This TCR came from a woman in her thirties in good health and CMV-seronegative. Sequencing was carried out using PBMCs. Written as DNA, the CDR3 is TGTGCCAGCAGGCTTAGCGGGGGGGCCGGAGAGACCCAGTACTTC. It is translated as CASRLSGGAGETQYF.